A single sample gave rise to the 18 T cell receptor beta chains below, sequenced in a study of blood T cell repertoires in COVID-19. Sequenced by immunoSEQ multiplex PCR; TCRdb stores in-frame clones only, minus some. This table holds 95,000 to 150,000 clones, roughly nine tenths found once. Sequencing was done on a sample of peripheral blood. The source of these receptors is a man between 65 and 85 years old with active or convalescent COVID-19.

The CDR3 sequence is CASRSQGKSPLHF. CDR3 sequence (DNA): TGTGCCAGCAGATCACAGGGAAAATCACCCCTCCACTTT. The J gene is TRBJ1-6, the V gene TRBV12-3 or TRBV12-4; D perhaps matches TRBD1 (6 bases). CDR3 length: 13 residues. V was shortened by 6 bases and J by 10 bases, with 13 bases between the two germline ends.

The J gene is TRBJ2-5, the V gene TRBV12-3 or TRBV12-4; D not resolved. The germline V and J ends were trimmed by 2 bases and 0 bases, with 4 bases remaining between them. The length of the CDR3 is 13 residues. In nucleotides, the CDR3 is TGTGCCAGCAGTTTACTGTACCAAGAGACCCAGTACTTC. Residues: CASSLLYQETQYF.

The chain combines TRBV28 with TRBJ2-1; 7 bases fit TRBD2. The length of the CDR3 is 16 residues. Germline values: CDR1 MDHEN, CDR2 SYDVKM. Trimming took 1 base from V and 0 from J; bases not matched to a gene: 3. Written as DNA, the CDR3 is TGTGCCAGCAGTTTATTTGGCGGGAGCTCCTACAATGAGCAGTTCTTC. Its translation is CASSLFGGSSYNEQFF.

The chain uses TRBV29-1 and TRBJ2-3; 7 nucleotides line up with TRBD2. Germline assignment: CDR1 SQVTM and CDR2 ANQGSEA. The trim removed 4 bases at V and 4 bases at J, leaving 11 bases unmatched. CDR3 length: 15 amino acids. The CDR3 DNA is TGCAGCGTTGCCGTCTTGGCGGGAGCTTCAGATACGCAGTATTTT. Its translation: CSVAVLAGASDTQYF.

This chain connects TRBV19 to TRBJ1-1, with 10 positions matching TRBD1. Germline-derived CDR1 and CDR2 are LNHDA and SQIVND (reference sequence). After removal of 4 bases from V and 4 bases from J, the junction contained 3 bases not matched to a gene. The CDR3 contains 14 residues. The CDR3 nucleotides read TGTGCCAGTAGTAGGGACAGGGGTTCCACTGAAGCTTTCTTT. It specifies CASSRDRGSTEAFF.

This CDR3 reads CACTEISLNTEAFF. Here the CDR3 DNA reads TGTGCCTGTACAGAAATTTCTTTGAACACTGAAGCTTTCTTT. The V gene is TRBV30, the J gene TRBJ1-1; D is undetermined. The CDR3 covers 14 residues. With 6 bases removed from V and 0 bases from J, the gap between germline ends came to 14 bases. The germline CDR1 and CDR2 sequences are GTSNPN and SVGIG (reference sequence).

This clone was detected only once. The chain joins TRBV6-6 to TRBJ2-7, with TRBD2 identical over 7 bases. V lost 6 bases to trimming and J lost 1 base; unmatched junction nucleotides: 6. Germline V gene data show CDR1 as MNHNY and CDR2 as SVGAGI (reference sequence). This CDR3 contains 14 residues. Here the CDR3 DNA reads TGTGCCAGCAGAACTAGCGAGAAATCCTACGAGCAGTACTTC. Its protein is CASRTSEKSYEQYF.

The chain uses TRBV2 and TRBJ1-5; possible D gene TRBD1, 6 bases. Germline values: CDR1 SNHLY, CDR2 FYNNEI. V was pared by 5 bases and J by 2 bases, with 10 bases between. CDR3 length equals 14 residues. Here the CDR3 reads CASSKTGRNQPQHF. In DNA form, the CDR3 reads TGTGCCAGCAGTAAGACAGGCCGCAATCAGCCCCAGCATTTT.

The chain has TRBV6-1 and TRBJ1-1, with D possibly matching TRBD1 (5 bases). Germline V gives CDR1 MNHNS, CDR2 SASEGT. The CDR3 extends over 13 amino acids. Trimming cost V 10 bases and J 1 base, with 13 bases left between them. This CDR3 is CAIRQTENTEAFF. DNA for the CDR3: TGTGCCATAAGACAGACGGAGAACACTGAAGCTTTCTTT.

The chain joins TRBV7-6 to TRBJ1-2, with 7 positions matching TRBD1. CDR1 and CDR2 (germline): SGHVS, FNYEAQ. The ends lost 0 bases at V and 11 bases at J; junction bases unmatched: 3. The CDR3 totals 12 residues. CDR3 sequence reads: CASSLADRVYTF. CDR3 nucleotide sequence: TGTGCCAGCAGCTTAGCCGACAGGGTGTACACCTTC.

J is TRBJ2-5 and V is TRBV6-5; TRBD1 agrees at 7 bases. The V and J ends lost 6 bases and 2 bases, in that order; junction bases with no gene match: 6. The length of the CDR3 is 14 residues. In germline, CDR1 is MNHEY, CDR2 SVGAGI. This CDR3 is CASRQGTAQETQYF. DNA for the CDR3: TGTGCCAGCAGACAGGGGACAGCTCAAGAGACCCAGTACTTC.

This chain joins TRBV28 and TRBJ2-7; 10 bases agree with TRBD2. This CDR3 spans 15 amino acids. CDR1 and CDR2 (germline): MDHEN, SYDVKM. Trimming took 5 bases from V and 4 from J; bases not matched to a gene: 8. CDR3 coding DNA: TGTGCCAGCAGTCACCGAGCGGGAGGGGCGTACGAGCAGTACTTC. This translates into CASSHRAGGAYEQYF.

The rearrangement joins TRBV6-6 to TRBJ1-5, with D unclear. The CDR3 is 13 amino acids. Trimming removed 6 bases from V and 0 bases from J, with 6 bases in between. Germline CDR1 MNHNY, CDR2 SVGAGI (reference sequence). The chain's CDR3 is CASRAVSNQPQHF. In DNA, the CDR3 is TGTGCCAGCAGGGCGGTTAGCAATCAGCCCCAGCATTTT.

The J gene is TRBJ2-7, the V gene TRBV11-3; D is uncertain. This CDR3 has 13 amino acids. Germline V gene data show CDR1 as SGHNT and CDR2 as YENEEA. Trimming stripped 1 base from V and 1 base from J, with 5 bases between. This CDR3 reads CASSLGPSYEQYF. CDR3 DNA: TGTGCCAGCAGCTTAGGTCCTTCCTACGAGCAGTACTTC. Together with reference TRBV11-3 and TRBJ2-7, the CDR3 gives the full variable domain: EAGVVQSPRYKIIEKKQPVAFWCNPISGHNTLYWYLQNLGQGPELLIRYENEEAVDDSQLPKDRFSAERLKGVDSTLKIQPAELGDSAVYLCASSLGPSYEQYFGPGTRLTVT.

This chain connects TRBV6-5 to TRBJ2-7; 7 bases align to TRBD2. The CDR3 contains 13 residues. Trimming cost V 6 bases and J 2 bases; bases outside gene matches: 4. Germline V CDR1 and CDR2: MNHEY, SVGAGI. This chain's CDR3 is CASRQSGTYEQYF. The DNA of the CDR3 is TGTGCCAGCAGGCAAAGCGGGACCTACGAGCAGTACTTC.

The CDR3 region has the DNA TGTGCCAGCTCACCCACGGACAGGCCCCTTAACTATGGCTACACCTTC. This encodes CASSPTDRPLNYGYTF. This chain connects TRBV18 to TRBJ1-2; 7 nucleotides match TRBD1. After removal of 3 bases from V and 1 base from J, the junction contained 8 bases not matched to a gene. The CDR3 totals 16 residues. Germline V lookup: CDR1 KGHSH, CDR2 LQKENI.

This clone was seen just once. The chain links TRBV2 to TRBJ2-7; 10 nucleotides align to TRBD2. CDR3 length: 14 residues. J was trimmed by 2 bases and V by 6 bases; bases with no gene match: 4. Germline V gene sequence: CDR1 SNHLY, CDR2 FYNNEI. The CDR3 nucleotides read TGTGCCAGCAGGTTAGCGGGAGGTCCCTACGAGCAGTACTTC. It yields the protein CASRLAGGPYEQYF. The full variable domain, its missing parts supplied by reference TRBV2 and TRBJ2-7, is EPEVTQTPSHQVTQMGQEVILRCVPISNHLYFYWYRQILGQKVEFLVSFYNNEISEKSEIFDDQFSVERPDGSNFTLKIRSTKLEDSAMYFCASRLAGGPYEQYFGPGTRLTVT.

CDR3 loop: CASSQGTGAGDGYTF. In DNA form, the CDR3 reads TGTGCCAGCAGCCAAGGGACAGGGGCGGGCGATGGCTACACCTTC. The V gene is TRBV14, the J gene TRBJ1-2; 9 nucleotides line up with TRBD1. The CDR3 extends over 15 amino acids. The J segment lost 6 bases and the V segment lost 1 base, leaving 6 bases of the junction unmatched. Germline CDR1 and CDR2: SGHDN and FVKESK.